This T cell receptor beta chain was profiled in a study of blood T cells in healthy people across ages. Whole-study context: Capturing about one barcoded beta molecule per two T cells was achieved by template switching. Findings and caveats of the study: With donor CMV status unknown, expanded clonotype changes were possibly confounded.

Sample-barcoded 5' priming and a J-beta primer mix drove a second PCR of roughly 6 to 12 cycles. MiXCR, run by TCRdb on the 5' RACE reads, gives a single entry per CDR3 protein. In the table there are about 1.8 million distinct CDR3 sequences, about 50% of which are singletons. V shed 7 bases, J shed 5 bases, and the junction held 12 bases outside the gene matches. Germline lookup yields CDR1 MNHEY and CDR2 SVGEGT. The CDR3 consists of 15 residues. Regarding this clonotype: Antigen unknown.

This TCR was sampled from a woman aged 40 to 50 in good health. The source material was blood. The chain links TRBV6-2 or TRBV6-3 to TRBJ2-3; 7 bases fit TRBD2. CDR3 sequence: CASTEAGLRRDTQYF. The CDR3 region has the DNA TGTGCCAGCACCGAAGCGGGGTTAAGGAGAGATACGCAGTATTTT.